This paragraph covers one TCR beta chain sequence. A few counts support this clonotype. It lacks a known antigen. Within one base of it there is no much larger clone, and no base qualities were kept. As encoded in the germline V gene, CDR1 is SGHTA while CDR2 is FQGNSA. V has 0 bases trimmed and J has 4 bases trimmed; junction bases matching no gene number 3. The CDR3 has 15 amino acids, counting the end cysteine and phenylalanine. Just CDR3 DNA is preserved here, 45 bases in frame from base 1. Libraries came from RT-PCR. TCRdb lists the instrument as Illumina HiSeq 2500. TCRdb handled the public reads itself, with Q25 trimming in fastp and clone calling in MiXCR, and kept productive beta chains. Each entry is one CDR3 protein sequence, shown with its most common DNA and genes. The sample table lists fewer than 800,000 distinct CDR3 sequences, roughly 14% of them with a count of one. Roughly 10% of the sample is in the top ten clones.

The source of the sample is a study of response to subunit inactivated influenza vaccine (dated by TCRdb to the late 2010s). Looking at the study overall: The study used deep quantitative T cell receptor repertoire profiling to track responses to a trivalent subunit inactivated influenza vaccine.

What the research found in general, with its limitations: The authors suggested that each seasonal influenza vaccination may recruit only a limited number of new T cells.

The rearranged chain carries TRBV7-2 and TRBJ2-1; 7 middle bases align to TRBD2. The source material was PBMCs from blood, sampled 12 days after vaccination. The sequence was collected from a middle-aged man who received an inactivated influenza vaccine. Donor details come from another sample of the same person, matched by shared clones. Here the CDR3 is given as CASSLASGEYNEQFF. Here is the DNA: TGTGCCAGCAGCTTAGCGAGCGGGGAATACAATGAGCAGTTCTTC.